The source of this T cell receptor (beta chain) is a study of spatial heterogeneity in lung cancer. On the study more broadly: Raw reads showed each unique TCR and UMI combination turning up more than ten times on average. Overall study results and limits: Follow-up blood showed ubiquitous expanded tumor TCRs less than blood at resection did.

V lost 0 bases to trimming and J lost 9 bases, with 10 bases between them. The CDR3 consists of 13 residues. CDR1 and CDR2 (germline): SGHRS, YFSETQ. This sample's time point: sample taken at primary tumor resection. Frozen PBMC, nontumor lung or tumor provided whole RNA, which was sequenced unsorted. This clonotype was detected many times. Antigen: not known. A distinct unique molecular identifier was carried by each TCR cDNA molecule. TCRdb reprocessed the 5' RACE reads via MiXCR and lists one record per CDR3 protein. The repertoire holds tens of thousands of distinct CDR3 sequences, with around 5.2% as singletons.

The chain employs TRBV5-1 and TRBJ2-1; tentative D call: TRBD2 (6 bases). The material was PBMCs, obtained at surgery. This sequence was found in a female donor with early-stage non-small cell lung cancer. CDR3 protein: CASSLVVGGEQFF. As DNA, the CDR3 is TGCGCCAGCAGCTTGGTGGTGGGAGGTGAGCAGTTCTTC.